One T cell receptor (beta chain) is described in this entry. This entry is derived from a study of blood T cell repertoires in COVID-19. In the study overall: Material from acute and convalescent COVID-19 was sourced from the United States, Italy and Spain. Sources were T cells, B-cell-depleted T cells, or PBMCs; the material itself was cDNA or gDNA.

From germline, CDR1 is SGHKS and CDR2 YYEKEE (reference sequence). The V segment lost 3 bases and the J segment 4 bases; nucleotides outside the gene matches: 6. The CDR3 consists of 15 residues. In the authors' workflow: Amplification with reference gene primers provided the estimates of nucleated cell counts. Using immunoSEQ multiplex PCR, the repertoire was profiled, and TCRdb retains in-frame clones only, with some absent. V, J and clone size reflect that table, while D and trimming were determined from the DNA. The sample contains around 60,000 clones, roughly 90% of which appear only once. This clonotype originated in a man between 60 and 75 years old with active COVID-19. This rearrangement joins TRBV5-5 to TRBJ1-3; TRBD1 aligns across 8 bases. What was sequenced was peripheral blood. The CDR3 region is CASSSQGAGGNTIYF. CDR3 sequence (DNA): TGTGCCAGCAGCTCTCAGGGGGCTGGAGGAAACACCATATATTTT. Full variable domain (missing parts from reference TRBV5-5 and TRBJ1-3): DAGVTQSPTHLIKTRGQQVTLRCSPISGHKSVSWYQQVLGQGPQFIFQYYEKEERGRGNFPDRFSARQFPNYSSELNVNALLLGDSALYLCASSSQGAGGNTIYFGEGSWLTVV.